The entry below gives a single T cell receptor beta chain sequence along with its context. What it binds is not known. Spiking of synthetic TCR analog templates was performed in each PCR. The repertoire was sequenced with immunoSEQ multiplex PCR; TCRdb's copy has only in-frame clones and lacks some. The table lists roughly 43,000 clones, 81% of them singletons. With 0 bases removed from V and 0 bases from J, the gap between germline ends came to 9 bases. Germline CDR1 SGHRS, CDR2 YFSETQ. This CDR3 has 15 amino acids. These data are taken from a study of PD-L1 blockade in urothelial cancer. On the study more broadly: Blood underwent analysis 3 weeks (second dose) and 6 weeks after treatment began. Researchers found blood samples held a median of approximately 150,000 T cells. Study-level points and caveats: Sub-median blood TCR clonality before treatment predicted longer survival.

The chain combines TRBV5-1 with TRBJ1-1; unclear D gene. The sequence came from a man aged 70-80 years with urothelial cancer. This specimen consisted of PBMCs, obtained around atezolizumab (anti-PD-L1) treatment. The chain's CDR3 is CASSLEGGLNTEAFF. The DNA for the CDR3 is TGCGCCAGCAGCTTGGAAGGAGGCCTGAACACTGAAGCTTTCTTT. Drawing the rest from reference TRBV5-1 and TRBJ1-1, the complete variable domain is KAGVTQTPRYLIKTRGQQVTLSCSPISGHRSVSWYQQTPGQGLQFLFEYFSETQRNKGNFPGRFSGRQFSNSRSEMNVSTLELGDSALYLCASSLEGGLNTEAFFGQGTRLTVV.